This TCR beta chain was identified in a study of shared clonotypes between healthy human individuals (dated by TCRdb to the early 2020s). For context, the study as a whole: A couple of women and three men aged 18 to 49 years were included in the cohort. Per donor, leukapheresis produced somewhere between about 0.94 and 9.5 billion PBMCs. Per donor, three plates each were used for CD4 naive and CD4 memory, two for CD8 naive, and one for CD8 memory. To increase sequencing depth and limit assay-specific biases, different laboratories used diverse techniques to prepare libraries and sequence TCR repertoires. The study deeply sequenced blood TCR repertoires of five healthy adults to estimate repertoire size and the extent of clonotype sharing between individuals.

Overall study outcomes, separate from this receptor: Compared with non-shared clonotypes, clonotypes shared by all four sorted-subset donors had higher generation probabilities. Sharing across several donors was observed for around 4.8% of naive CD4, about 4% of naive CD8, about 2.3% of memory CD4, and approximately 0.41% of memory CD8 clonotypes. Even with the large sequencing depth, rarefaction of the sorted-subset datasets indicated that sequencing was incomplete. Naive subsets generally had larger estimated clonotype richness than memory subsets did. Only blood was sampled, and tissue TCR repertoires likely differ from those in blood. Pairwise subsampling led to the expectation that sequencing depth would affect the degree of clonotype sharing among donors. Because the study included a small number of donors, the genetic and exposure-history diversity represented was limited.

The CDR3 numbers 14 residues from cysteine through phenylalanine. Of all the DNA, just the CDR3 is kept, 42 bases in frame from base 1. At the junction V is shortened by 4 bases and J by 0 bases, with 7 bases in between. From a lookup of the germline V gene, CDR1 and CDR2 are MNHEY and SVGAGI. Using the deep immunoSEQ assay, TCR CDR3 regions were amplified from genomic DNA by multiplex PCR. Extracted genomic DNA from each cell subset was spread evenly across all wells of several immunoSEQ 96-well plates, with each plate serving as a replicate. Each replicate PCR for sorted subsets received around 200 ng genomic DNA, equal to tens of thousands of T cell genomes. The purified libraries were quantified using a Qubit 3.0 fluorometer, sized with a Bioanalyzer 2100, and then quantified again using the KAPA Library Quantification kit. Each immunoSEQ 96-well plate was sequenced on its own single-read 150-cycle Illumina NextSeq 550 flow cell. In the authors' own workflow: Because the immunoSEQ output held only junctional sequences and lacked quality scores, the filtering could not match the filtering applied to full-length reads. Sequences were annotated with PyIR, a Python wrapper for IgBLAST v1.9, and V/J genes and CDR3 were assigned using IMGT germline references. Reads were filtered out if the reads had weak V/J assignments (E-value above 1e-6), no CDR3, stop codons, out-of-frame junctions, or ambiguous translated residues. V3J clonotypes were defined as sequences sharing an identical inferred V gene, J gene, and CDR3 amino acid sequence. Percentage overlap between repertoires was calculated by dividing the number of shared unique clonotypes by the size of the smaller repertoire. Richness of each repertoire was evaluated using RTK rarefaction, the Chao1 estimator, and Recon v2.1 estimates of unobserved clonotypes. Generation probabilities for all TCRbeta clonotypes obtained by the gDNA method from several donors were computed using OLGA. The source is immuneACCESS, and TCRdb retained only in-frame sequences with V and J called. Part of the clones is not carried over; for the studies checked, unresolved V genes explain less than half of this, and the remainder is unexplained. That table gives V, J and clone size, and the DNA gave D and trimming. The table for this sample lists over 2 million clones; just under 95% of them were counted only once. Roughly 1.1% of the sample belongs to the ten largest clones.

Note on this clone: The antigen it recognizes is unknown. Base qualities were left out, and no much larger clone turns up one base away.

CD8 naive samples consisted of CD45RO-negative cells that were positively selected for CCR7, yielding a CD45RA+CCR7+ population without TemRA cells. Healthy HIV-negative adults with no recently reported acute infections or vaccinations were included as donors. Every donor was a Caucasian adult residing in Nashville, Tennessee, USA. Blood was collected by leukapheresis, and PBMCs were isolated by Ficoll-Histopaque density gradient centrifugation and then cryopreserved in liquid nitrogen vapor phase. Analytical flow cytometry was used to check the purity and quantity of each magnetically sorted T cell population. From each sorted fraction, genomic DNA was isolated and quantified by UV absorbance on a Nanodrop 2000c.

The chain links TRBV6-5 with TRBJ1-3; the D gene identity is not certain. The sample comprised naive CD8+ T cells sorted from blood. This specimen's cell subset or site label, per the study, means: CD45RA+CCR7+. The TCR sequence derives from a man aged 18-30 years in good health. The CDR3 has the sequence CASSSRNSGNTIYF. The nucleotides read TGTGCCAGCAGTTCCCGAAACTCTGGAAACACCATATATTTT.